This T cell receptor beta chain was sequenced during a study of read filtering for tumor transcriptome and immune sequencing. Regarding the study as a whole: About four fifths of IR-seq clonotypes had one read, totaling around 3.5% of reads; RNA-seq: about 70% and 40%.

Molecular barcoded adaptors covering alpha/delta and beta/gamma chains were used on around 370 ng RNA. TCRdb independently ran MiXCR on the reads; one entry per CDR3 protein. The sample carries 100,000 to 150,000 distinct CDR3 sequences, approximately 12% recorded once. Notes on this clonotype: Its antigen is unknown.

Material: a population of CD138-negative cells sorted from bone marrow. The source of this sequence is a donor aged 40 or over with multiple myeloma.

CDR3 bases: TGCAGTGCTAGTGTACCGGGACAGCAAGAGACCCAGTACTTC. It encodes CSASVPGQQETQYF. The chain joins TRBV20-1 to TRBJ2-5; 7 bases match TRBD1. This CDR3 comprises 14 residues. CDR1 is DFQATT, CDR2 SNEGSKA, per germline (reference sequence). The V segment lost 3 bases and the J segment 2 bases; nucleotides outside the gene matches: 6.